This T cell receptor beta chain was observed in a study of T cell responses to AZD1222 COVID-19 vaccine. This clone showed up just once. The CDR3 loop spans 18 amino acids. Germline values: CDR1 WSHSY, CDR2 SAAADI. J lost 7 bases, V lost 5 bases, and 14 bases had no gene match. Produced via immunoSEQ multiplex PCR; TCRdb's table is partial and in-frame only. The profile shows about 140,000 clones, roughly 89% of them singletons. The material was peripheral blood, obtained on day 0 of AZD1222 vaccination. This TCR came from an adult in good health. The chain combines TRBV10-2 with TRBJ2-3, with 14 bases matching TRBD2. The DNA for the CDR3 is TGCGCCAGCAGTCGCAGACTAACCGGGACTAGCGGGAGTTATACGCAGTATTTT. Translation gives CASSRRLTGTSGSYTQYF.